The 27 T cell receptor beta chains in this list originate from one sample, sequenced in a study of CD8 T cells in Susac syndrome. Reverse transcription of about 0.5 to 1 ug RNA was carried out with random hexamers. TCRdb reprocessed the immunoSEQ multiplex PCR reads via MiXCR and lists one record per CDR3 protein. The table records roughly 120,000 distinct CDR3 sequences, 90% to 95% of them present only once. Source material: CD4+ T cells from PBMCs. Every receptor here comes from a human donor with multiple sclerosis.

This clonotype was seen a single time. The CDR3 sequence: CASSIQVFAKNIQYF. CDR3 coding DNA: TGTGCCAGCAGTATACAGGTCTTCGCCAAAAACATTCAGTACTTC. The chain links TRBV6-2 or TRBV6-3 to TRBJ2-4; weak D call: TRBD1 (5 bases). Trimming removed 5 bases from V and 1 base from J, with 12 bases in between. The CDR3 spans 15 residues. CDR1 MNHEY and CDR2 SVGEGT come from the germline V gene.

Here the CDR3 reads CASSYTVRDEQFF. CDR3 sequence (DNA): TGTGCCAGCAGTTACACAGTTCGAGATGAGCAGTTCTTC. The rearrangement joins TRBV6-5 to TRBJ2-1; D is unclear. Germline CDR1 MNHEY, CDR2 SVGAGI. Trimming took off 2 bases at V and 8 bases at J, with 10 bases between the two ends. There are 13 residues in the CDR3.

The chain combines TRBV6-2 or TRBV6-3 with TRBJ1-5; 8 nucleotides align to TRBD1. There are 15 residues in the CDR3. Germline assignment: CDR1 MNHEY and CDR2 SVGEGT. J gave up 3 bases and V 6 bases, and 7 bases lay outside the gene matches. The CDR3 region is CASRDLGQVNQPQHF. Written as DNA, the CDR3 is TGTGCCAGCAGGGACCTGGGACAGGTCAATCAGCCCCAGCATTTT.

This chain connects TRBV20-1 to TRBJ1-5; D ambiguous. CDR3 size: 12 residues. Per germline, CDR1 DFQATT and CDR2 SNEGSKA (reference sequence). V was shortened by 1 base and J by 12 bases, with 13 bases between the two germline ends. This chain's CDR3 is CSARGGPGVQHF. In DNA form, the CDR3 reads TGCAGTGCTAGAGGAGGCCCCGGGGTCCAGCATTTT.

V usage is TRBV20-1 and J usage is TRBJ2-7; D is possibly TRBD2 (6 bases). V lost 0 bases to trimming and J lost 4 bases, with 16 bases between them. Germline CDR1 reads DFQATT; CDR2 reads SNEGSKA (reference sequence). CDR3 length equals 15 residues. The CDR3 protein is CSARDRLGLVYEQYF. CDR3 coding DNA: TGCAGTGCTAGAGATCGCCTGGGACTCGTTTACGAGCAGTACTTC.

The CDR3 reads CAISEIRELEQFF. The CDR3, as DNA: TGTGCCATCAGTGAGATAAGGGAGCTTGAGCAGTTCTTC. The chain employs TRBV10-3 and TRBJ2-1; the D gene is possibly TRBD2 (5 bases). CDR3 length equals 13 residues. Germline V gives CDR1 ENHRY, CDR2 SYGVKD. V dropped 2 bases and J dropped 9 bases, with 11 bases sitting between them.

This chain connects TRBV29-1 to TRBJ2-7, with D possibly being TRBD2 (6 bases). V was cut by 1 base and J by 0 bases, with 19 bases left in between. CDR3 length equals 17 residues. Looked up from germline, CDR1 is SQVTM and CDR2 is ANQGSEA. DNA of the CDR3: TGCAGCGTTGAAGCGGGACTTACCAACCCGAGCTCCTACGAGCAGTACTTC. Translating it yields CSVEAGLTNPSSYEQYF.

This chain connects TRBV19 to TRBJ1-5, with 8 bases aligning to TRBD1. Germline lookup yields CDR1 LNHDA and CDR2 SQIVND (reference sequence). V was pared by 5 bases and J by 6 bases, with 6 bases of the junction left unmatched. The CDR3 covers 14 residues. CDR3 in amino acids: CASSSRTGFQPQHF. DNA for the CDR3: TGTGCCAGTAGTTCTCGGACAGGGTTTCAGCCCCAGCATTTT.

The V and J genes are TRBV7-2 and TRBJ2-3; TRBD2 agrees at 10 bases. CDR3 length equals 17 residues. The V gene end was trimmed by 5 bases and the J gene end by 5 bases; junction bases not matched to a gene: 13. Germline V lookup: CDR1 SGHTA, CDR2 FQGNSA. The CDR3 region is CASSQRGAGGYEDTQYF. DNA of the CDR3: TGTGCCAGCAGCCAACGAGGAGCGGGGGGGTATGAAGATACGCAGTATTTT.

The chain joins TRBV30 to TRBJ1-2; D is possibly TRBD1 (5 bases). V dropped 3 bases and J dropped 3 bases, with 17 bases sitting between them. Germline V gene data show CDR1 as GTSNPN and CDR2 as SVGIG (reference sequence). The CDR3 loop spans 15 amino acids. The CDR3 bases are TGTGCCTGGAGGTTCACGACCGGGGGACACTATGGCTACACCTTC. Translating gives CAWRFTTGGHYGYTF.

This clonotype has only one observation. The chain joins TRBV12-3 or TRBV12-4 to TRBJ2-7; D assignment may be TRBD1 or TRBD2 (6 bases each). Deletions cut 5 bases from V and 5 bases from J, with 13 bases between. CDR3 length equals 13 residues. The chain's CDR3 is CASSPEGGHEQYF. CDR3 in DNA: TGTGCCAGCAGTCCCGAGGGGGGCCACGAGCAGTACTTC.

The CDR3 sequence is CASSSLPGTGYTF. The DNA for the CDR3 is TGCGCCAGCAGCTCCCTCCCGGGGACCGGCTACACCTTC. V is TRBV5-1 and J is TRBJ1-2, with a tentative D call TRBD1 (5 bases). V lost 3 bases, J lost 8 bases, and 14 bases lay in between. The CDR3 is 13 residues long. CDR1 is SGHRS and CDR2 is YFSETQ in the germline V gene.

The chain is built from TRBV3-1 and TRBJ1-5; D is ambiguous. The germline CDR1 and CDR2 sequences are LGHDT and YNNKEL (reference sequence). The V end lost 8 bases, the J end lost 9 bases, and 2 bases lay between the germline ends. The CDR3 extends over 8 amino acids. CDR3 sequence (DNA): TGTGCCAGCGGGCCCCAGCATTTT. Residues: CASGPQHF.

A single count supports this clonotype. This sequence joins TRBV5-6 and TRBJ2-5; D unclear. Germline CDR1 reads SGHDT; CDR2 reads YYEEEE. The CDR3 contains 15 residues. The ends were cut back, 3 bases at V and 3 bases at J, with 15 bases in the middle. The CDR3: CASSYALQYEETQYF. In DNA, the CDR3 is TGTGCCAGCAGCTACGCCCTGCAGTATGAAGAGACCCAGTACTTC.

The CDR3 sequence: CASSSWLADYNEQFF. For the CDR3, the DNA is TGTGCCAGCAGCTCCTGGCTAGCGGATTACAATGAGCAGTTCTTC. V gene TRBV5-5 combines with J gene TRBJ2-1; 7 bases fit TRBD2. The CDR3 totals 15 residues. The germline gives CDR1 SGHKS, CDR2 YYEKEE (reference sequence). Trimming took 3 bases from V and 4 from J; bases not matched to a gene: 7.

V usage is TRBV5-6 and J usage is TRBJ1-1; 9 bases align to TRBD1. Germline CDR1 SGHDT, CDR2 YYEEEE. The CDR3 length is 17 residues. Trimming removed 0 bases from V and 3 bases from J; junction bases left unmatched: 9. The CDR3 here is CASSLEVGQGPDTEAFF. In DNA form, the CDR3 reads TGTGCCAGCAGCTTGGAAGTAGGACAGGGGCCCGACACTGAAGCTTTCTTT.

This chain uses TRBV10-3 with TRBJ1-2, with no clear D. The V and J ends lost 3 bases and 8 bases respectively, with 13 bases between them. The CDR3 spans 13 residues. Looked up from germline, CDR1 is ENHRY and CDR2 is SYGVKD. Written as DNA, the CDR3 is TGTGCCATCAGTGATGACTACCTAGGAGGCTACACCTTC. It yields the protein CAISDDYLGGYTF.

The CDR3: CAWSVSGRGWPQHF. In nucleotides, the CDR3 is TGTGCCTGGAGTGTGTCAGGCCGCGGATGGCCCCAGCATTTT. The V gene is TRBV30, the J gene TRBJ1-5; unclear D gene. Trimming pared 0 bases from V and 9 bases from J, leaving 15 bases between. This CDR3 is 14 amino acids long. The germline V gene has CDR1 GTSNPN and CDR2 SVGIG (reference sequence).

This rearrangement joins TRBV19 to TRBJ2-1; TRBD1 might be the D (6 bases). Germline-derived CDR1 and CDR2 are LNHDA and SQIVND (reference sequence). V lost 3 bases and J lost 0, with 12 bases in between. The CDR3 loop spans 16 amino acids. The CDR3 coding sequence is TGTGCCAGTAGTATCGACAGGTCAGGCTCCTACAATGAGCAGTTCTTC. Protein product: CASSIDRSGSYNEQFF. Complete variable domain (other parts from reference TRBV19 and TRBJ2-1): DGGITQSPKYLFRKEGQNVTLSCEQNLNHDAMYWYRQDPGQGLRLIYYSQIVNDFQKGDIAEGYSVSREKKESFPLTVTSAQKNPTAFYLCASSIDRSGSYNEQFFGPGTRLTVL.

This clonotype was seen only once. V gene TRBV29-1 combines with J gene TRBJ1-2, with no clear D. In germline, CDR1 is SQVTM, CDR2 ANQGSEA. V gave up 4 bases and J gave up 2 bases, with 14 bases separating them. The CDR3 has 14 amino acids. The CDR3: CSVAGPEDNYGYTF. CDR3 sequence (DNA): TGCAGCGTTGCAGGCCCAGAAGACAACTATGGCTACACCTTC.

V and J are TRBV29-1 and TRBJ2-3; 11 bases fit TRBD2. The CDR3 sequence is 15 residues long. Germline loops: CDR1 SQVTM, CDR2 ANQGSEA. The J segment lost 3 bases and the V segment lost 4 bases, leaving 6 bases of the junction unmatched. CDR3 loop: CSVGASGRWTDTQYF. DNA for the CDR3: TGCAGCGTTGGGGCTAGCGGGAGGTGGACAGATACGCAGTATTTT.

The CDR3 loop reads CASSLRDRVVPGELFF. In DNA form, the CDR3 reads TGTGCCAGCAGCTTAAGGGACAGGGTAGTTCCCGGGGAGCTGTTTTTT. This chain connects TRBV7-3 to TRBJ2-2, with 9 nucleotides matching TRBD1. With V trimmed by 1 base and J by 6 bases, 6 bases remained unmatched. The CDR3 has 16 residues. Germline V gene data show CDR1 as SGHTA and CDR2 as FQGTGA. Drawing the rest from reference TRBV7-3 and TRBJ2-2, the complete variable domain is GAGVSQTPSNKVTEKGKYVELRCDPISGHTALYWYRQSLGQGPEFLIYFQGTGAADDSGLPNDRFFAVRPEGSVSTLKIQRTERGDSAVYLCASSLRDRVVPGELFFGEGSRLTVL.

This clonotype was found once. The CDR3 spells CAISKEDGELFF. In nucleotides, the CDR3 is TGTGCCATCAGTAAGGAGGACGGGGAGCTGTTTTTT. The chain carries TRBV10-3 and TRBJ2-2, with a weak D call TRBD2 (5 bases). The CDR3 is 12 residues long. The germline V gene has CDR1 ENHRY and CDR2 SYGVKD. V dropped 5 bases and J dropped 7 bases, with 8 bases sitting between them.

In nucleotides, the CDR3 is TGTGCCAGCAGCCAAGAGGGGGGGAACCTTGATACGCAGTATTTT. Amino acid sequence: CASSQEGGNLDTQYF. The chain is built from TRBV3-1 and TRBJ2-3, with 7 positions matching TRBD2. After removal of 0 bases from V and 6 bases from J, the junction contained 6 bases not matched to a gene. Germline V gives CDR1 LGHDT, CDR2 YNNKEL (reference sequence). CDR3 size: 15 residues.

The V and J genes are TRBV24-1 and TRBJ2-2; D may correspond to TRBD1 or TRBD2 (6 bases each). Germline CDR1 and CDR2: KGHDR and SFDVKD. The CDR3 is 16 amino acids. V lost 4 bases and J lost 2, with 13 bases in between. The CDR3 DNA follows: TGTGCCACCAGTGAAACCCGGGGGCTCAACACCGGGGAGCTGTTTTTT. Its protein product is CATSETRGLNTGELFF.

The chain has TRBV20-1 and TRBJ1-5; no firm D call. The CDR3 totals 12 residues. Between the trimmed V and J ends, which lost 3 bases and 7 bases, there was a span of 10 bases. Germline CDR1 DFQATT, CDR2 SNEGSKA (reference sequence). The CDR3: CSARGLEQPQHF. CDR3 coding DNA: TGCAGTGCTAGGGGGTTGGAGCAGCCCCAGCATTTT.

V gene TRBV6-5 combines with J gene TRBJ2-1, with 13 positions matching TRBD2. The CDR3 covers 14 residues. Germline CDR1 is MNHEY and CDR2 is SVGAGI. V lost 10 bases, J lost 9 bases, and 9 bases stayed unmatched. CDR3 amino acids: CATVLAGGSPEQFF. In nucleotides, the CDR3 is TGTGCCACCGTACTAGCGGGAGGGTCTCCTGAGCAGTTCTTC.